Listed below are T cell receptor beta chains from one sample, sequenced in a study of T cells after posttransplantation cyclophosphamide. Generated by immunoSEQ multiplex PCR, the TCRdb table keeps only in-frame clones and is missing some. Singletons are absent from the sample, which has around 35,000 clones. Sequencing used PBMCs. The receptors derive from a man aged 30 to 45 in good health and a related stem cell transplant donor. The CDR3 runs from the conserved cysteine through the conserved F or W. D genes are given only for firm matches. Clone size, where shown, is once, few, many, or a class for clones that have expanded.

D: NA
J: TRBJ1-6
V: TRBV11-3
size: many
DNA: TGTGCCAGCAGCTTACAGGGGTCGGGATCACCCCTCCACTTT
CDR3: CASSLQGSGSPLHF

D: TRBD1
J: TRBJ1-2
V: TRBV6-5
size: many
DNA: TGTGCCAGCAGTTACCCGGACAGGTATGGCTACACCTTC
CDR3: CASSYPDRYGYTF

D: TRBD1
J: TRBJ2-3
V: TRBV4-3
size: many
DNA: TGCGCCAGCAGCCAAGGCGGGGGACAGGGCGCAGATACGCAGTATTTT
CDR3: CASSQGGGQGADTQYF

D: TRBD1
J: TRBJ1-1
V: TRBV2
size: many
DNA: TGTGCCAGCAGTGGAGGTGGTAGGACAGGGGCCACTGAAGCTTTCTTT
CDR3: CASSGGGRTGATEAFF

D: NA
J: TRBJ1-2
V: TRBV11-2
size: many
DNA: TGTGCCAGCACCTCACTGGCTAACTATGGCTACACCTTC
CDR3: CASTSLANYGYTF

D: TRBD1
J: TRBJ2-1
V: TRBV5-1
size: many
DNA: TGCGCCAGCATGGGACAGTACTACAATGAGCAGTTCTTC
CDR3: CASMGQYYNEQFF

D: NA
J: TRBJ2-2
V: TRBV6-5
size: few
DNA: TGTGCCAGCAGAAACCCCGGGGGTCCCGGGGAGCTGTTTTTT
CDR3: CASRNPGGPGELFF

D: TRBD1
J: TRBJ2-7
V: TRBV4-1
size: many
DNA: TGCGCCAGCAGCCAAGGGCCAGGGGGCTCCTACGAGCAGTACTTC
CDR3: CASSQGPGGSYEQYF

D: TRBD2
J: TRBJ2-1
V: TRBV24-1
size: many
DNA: TGTGCCACCAGTGATCCCGGGACTAGCGTCAATGAGCAGTTCTTC
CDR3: CATSDPGTSVNEQFF

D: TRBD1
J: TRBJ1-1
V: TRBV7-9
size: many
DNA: TGTGCCAGCAGCCCACCGGACAGGAGGGCTTTCTTT
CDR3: CASSPPDRRAFF

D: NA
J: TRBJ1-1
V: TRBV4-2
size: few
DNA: TGTGCCAGCAGCCCCAGCGGGGGGGCTTGGACTGAAGCTTTCTTT
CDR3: CASSPSGGAWTEAFF

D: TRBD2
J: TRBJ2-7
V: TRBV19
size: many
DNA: TGTGCCAGTAGTATTTCCAGCGGGGGCTCCTACGAGCAGTACTTC
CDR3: CASSISSGGSYEQYF

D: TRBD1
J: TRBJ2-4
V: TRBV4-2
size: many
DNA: TGTGCCAGCAGCCCTCATTCTCCCGGGACAGGGCGAGACATTCAGTACTTC
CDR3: CASSPHSPGTGRDIQYF

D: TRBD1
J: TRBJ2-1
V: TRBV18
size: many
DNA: TGTGCCAGCTCACCACGACAGGGAGACTACAATGAGCAGTTCTTC
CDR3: CASSPRQGDYNEQFF

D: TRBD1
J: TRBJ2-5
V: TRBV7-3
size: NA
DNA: TGTGCCAGCAGCTCGACCGGGACAGGGTTAGAGACCCAGTACTTC
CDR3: CASSSTGTGLETQYF

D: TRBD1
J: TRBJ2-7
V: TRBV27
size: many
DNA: TGTGCCAGCAGTCCCTGGGACAGGCAGTACGAGCAGTACTTC
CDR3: CASSPWDRQYEQYF

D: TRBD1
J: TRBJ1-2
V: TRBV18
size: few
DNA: TGTGCCAGCTCACCCGGACAGGGGAAAGGCTACACCTTC
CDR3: CASSPGQGKGYTF

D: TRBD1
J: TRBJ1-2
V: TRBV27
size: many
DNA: TGTGCCAGCAGTACTGGGACAGCCGGGATGGGGAGCTATGGCTACACCTTC
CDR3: CASSTGTAGMGSYGYTF

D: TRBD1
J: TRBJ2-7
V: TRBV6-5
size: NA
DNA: TGTGCCAGCTGGGCTGGGACAGGGACCCGTCAGCAGTACTTC
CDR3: CASWAGTGTRQQYF

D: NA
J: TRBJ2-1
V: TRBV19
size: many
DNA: TGTGCCAGTAGCCAGTACAATGAGCAGTTCTTC
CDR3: CASSQYNEQFF

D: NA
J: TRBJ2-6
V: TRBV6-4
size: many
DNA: TGTGCCAGCAGTGACTCAGAGGGTGACTCTGGGGCCAACGTCCTGACTTTC
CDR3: CASSDSEGDSGANVLTF

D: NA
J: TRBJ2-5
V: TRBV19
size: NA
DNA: TGTGCCAGTAGCCCTCGGACAATGGTCGACAGGCTTCAAGAGACCCAGTACTTC
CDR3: CASSPRTMVDRLQETQYF

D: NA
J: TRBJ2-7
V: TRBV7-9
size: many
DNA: TGTGCCAGCAGCTCAGAATTGACCTACGAGCAGTACTTC
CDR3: CASSSELTYEQYF

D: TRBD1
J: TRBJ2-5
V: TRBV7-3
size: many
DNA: TGTGCCAGCAGCTCCAATCAGGGGGCGACCCAGTACTTC
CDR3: CASSSNQGATQYF

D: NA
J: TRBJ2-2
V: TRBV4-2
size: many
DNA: TGTGCCAGCAGCCAAGACCCGAGGACCGGGGAGCTGTTTTTT
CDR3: CASSQDPRTGELFF

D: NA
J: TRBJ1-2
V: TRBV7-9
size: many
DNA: TGTGCCAGCAGTTACAGGGAGGACTATGGCTACACCTTC
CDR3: CASSYREDYGYTF

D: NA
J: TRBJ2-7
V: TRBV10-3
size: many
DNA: TGTGCCATCAGTGAGTCGCAGGGCGGTTACGAGCAGTACTTC
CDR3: CAISESQGGYEQYF

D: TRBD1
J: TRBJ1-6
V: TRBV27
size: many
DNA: TGTGCCAGCAGTTTGACAGGGGGTAATTCACCCCTCCACTTT
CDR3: CASSLTGGNSPLHF

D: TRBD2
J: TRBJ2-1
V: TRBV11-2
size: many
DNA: TGTGCCAGCATTGTCCTAGCGGGGGGCTCTGAGCAGTTCTTC
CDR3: CASIVLAGGSEQFF

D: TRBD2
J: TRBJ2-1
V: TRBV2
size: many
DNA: TGTGCCAGCAGTACTAGCGGGGGGTCGAATGAGCAGTTCTTC
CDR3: CASSTSGGSNEQFF

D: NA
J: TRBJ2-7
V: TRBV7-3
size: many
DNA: TGTGCCAGCAGCTTGGCAGGGGAAGGCGAGCAGTACTTC
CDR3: CASSLAGEGEQYF

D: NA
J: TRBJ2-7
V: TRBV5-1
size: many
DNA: TGCGCCAGCAGCTTGGTACAGGGTAGGATGTACGAGCAGTACTTC
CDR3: CASSLVQGRMYEQYF

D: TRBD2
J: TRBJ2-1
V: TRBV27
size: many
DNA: TGTGCCAGCAGTTTATCGCGGGGGGGCAGAGAGCAGTTCTTC
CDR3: CASSLSRGGREQFF

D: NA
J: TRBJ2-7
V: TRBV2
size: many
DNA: TGTGCCACCCAGAGAGGGGTCTACGAGCAGTACTTC
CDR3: CATQRGVYEQYF

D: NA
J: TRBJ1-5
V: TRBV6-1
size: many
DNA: TGTGCCAGCAGTTGGGAGGGCGGGCAGCCCCAGCATTTT
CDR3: CASSWEGGQPQHF

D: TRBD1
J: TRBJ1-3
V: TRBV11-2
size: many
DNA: TGTGCCAGCAGCTCTCAGGGGGCAAGTTCTGGAAACACCATATATTTT
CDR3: CASSSQGASSGNTIYF

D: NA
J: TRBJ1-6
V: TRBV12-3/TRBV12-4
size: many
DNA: TGTGCCAGCAGTTTAGCGGGCAGCACTTCACCCCTCCACTTT
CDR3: CASSLAGSTSPLHF